This record covers a single TCR beta chain. Its specificity is unknown. This record comes from a study of T cell repertoires in cytomegalovirus infection. MiXCR was run by TCRdb on the reads, yielding one entry per CDR3 protein. The repertoire consists of hundreds of thousands of distinct CDR3 sequences, with about a sixth occurring once and the leading ten covering 8.7%. Study-level results: Within the response measured ex vivo, HLA-C-restricted CMV-specific TCR beta clonotypes were dominant. Public TCR beta family frequency separated CMV-and-HLA carriers, including in an independent cohort.

CDR1 and CDR2 from the germline V gene are MNHEY and SMNVEV (reference sequence). This CDR3 has 15 amino acids. Trimming cost V 4 bases and J 5 bases; bases outside gene matches: 7. What was sequenced was PBMCs. The chain links TRBV27 to TRBJ2-5, with 10 bases fitting TRBD2. The sequence was collected from a human donor in good health (CMV status not recorded). Some clones in this sample may be carry-over from other donors' samples. CDR3: CASSSFSGGRETQYF. CDR3 DNA: TGTGCCAGCAGTTCATTTAGCGGGGGGCGGGAGACCCAGTACTTC.